The sequence of this T cell receptor (beta chain) was determined in a study of shared clonotypes between healthy human individuals. Background on the study: Participating donors consisted of two women and three men aged 18 to 49.

The assay was immunoSEQ multiplex PCR, and TCRdb's table has in-frame clones only and misses some. Of about 2.1 million clones in the sample, approximately 94% are singletons; the top ten hold more than 1.5%. For this clone: The same CDR3 arises from other DNA sequences in this sample as well.

Naive CD8 cells, CD45RO-negative and positively selected for CCR7, excluded terminally differentiated effector memory CD45RA+ cells. Donors had no recently reported acute infections or vaccinations and were HIV-negative. The CDR3 spans 13 residues. V lost 1 base to trimming and J lost 4 bases, with 8 bases between them. Germline V lookup: CDR1 SGHAT, CDR2 FQNNGV. Sequenced sample: naive CD8+ T cells from PBMCs. The receptor comes from a man aged 18 to 29 in good health. Some clones in this sample may be carry-over from other donors' samples. J is TRBJ2-7 and V is TRBV11-2; D is undetermined. CDR3 loop: CASSLGSGYEQYF. CDR3 DNA sequence: TGTGCCAGCAGCTTAGGTTCTGGGTACGAGCAGTACTTC.